This TCR beta chain was captured in a study of identical twins. Donors uniformly comprised healthy Caucasians. Germline CDR1 is SEHNR and CDR2 is FQNEAQ (reference sequence). Trimming shortened V by 7 bases and J by 7 bases, and 20 bases separated the two germline ends. The CDR3 totals 15 residues. A universal primer site was incorporated via template switching, and the cDNA contained unique molecular identifiers. Each CDR3 protein gets one entry after TCRdb re-called the 5' RACE reads with MiXCR. The sample includes about 200,000 distinct CDR3 sequences, approximately 7.1% of them seen just once. This clonotype has more than one count but fewer than ten. This same sample was also taken into another study, of T cells expressing NK-cell markers. That study adds: Sequencing of TCR beta repertoires drew on sorted CD3+CD56+NKG2C+, CD3+CD56+NKG2C- and CD3+CD56-NKG2C+ T cells. NKG2C+ dominant clonotypes from over five donors made up roughly 1.0-8% of CD8+ T cells.

The TCR sequence derives from a woman between 18 and 30 years old in good health. The genes are TRBV7-9 and TRBJ2-1; D possibly corresponds to TRBD2 (5 bases). Input material: CD8+ T cells sorted from blood. CDR3 DNA: TGTGCCAGCACCTCGCGGCAGGACTCGCCGAATGAGCAGTTCTTC. This gives the protein CASTSRQDSPNEQFF.